One sample yielded the 6 T cell receptor beta chains listed below, sequenced in a study of Graves' ophthalmopathy and Graves' hyperthyroidism. Amplified TCR beta CDR3 regions were obtained using RNA transcripts as template. A first-round RT-PCR used HTBI primers, followed by a second-round multiplex PCR. A single record per CDR3 protein comes from TCRdb applying MiXCR to the multiplex PCR reads. The table has 400,000 to 500,000 distinct CDR3 sequences, under 25% seen once; the top ten hold 3%. Input material: peripheral blood. The receptors shown here come from a young woman with stable Graves' hyperthyroidism.

This clonotype came up many times. Mismatch with germline at one junction end may stem from a read error. CDR3 sequence (DNA): TGCAGTACTAGCGGGTTCCAAGAGACCCAGTACTTC. Residues: CSTSGFQETQYF. The chain joins TRBV20-1 to TRBJ2-5, with TRBD2 identical over 9 bases. The CDR3 loop spans 12 amino acids. Per the germline V gene, CDR1 is DFQATT and CDR2 is SNEGSKA (reference sequence).

The DNA of the CDR3 is TGTGCCAGCAGTAACAGCTTTACTGGAAACACCATATATTTT. This gives the protein CASSNSFTGNTIYF. The V and J genes are TRBV6-1 and TRBJ1-3; D remains ambiguous. The CDR3 runs to 14 residues. The germline V and J ends were trimmed by 5 bases and 2 bases, with 10 bases remaining between them. Germline V gene sequence: CDR1 MNHNS, CDR2 SASEGT.

This clonotype has only a few counts. A much larger clone is a single base away; this may be a read error. The rearrangement joins TRBV27 to TRBJ2-5; tentatively, D is TRBD1 (5 bases). This CDR3 has 14 residues. Germline V gene data show CDR1 as MNHEY and CDR2 as SMNVEV (reference sequence). CDR3 coding DNA: TGTGCCAGCAGTTTATCAGGGGTTGGAGAGACCAAGTACTTC. This gives the protein CASSLSGVGETKYF.

This clonotype has at least ten counts. The rearrangement uses TRBV25-1 and TRBJ2-7; D might be TRBD1 (5 bases). The germline CDR1 and CDR2 sequences are MGHDK and SYGVNS. V was cut by 8 bases and J by 1 base, with 9 bases left in between. The CDR3 extends over 12 amino acids. The CDR3 loop is CASQTVSYEQYF. CDR3 bases: TGTGCCAGCCAGACAGTTTCCTACGAGCAGTACTTC.

This clonotype occurred many times. The J gene is TRBJ2-4, the V gene TRBV7-9, with D possibly matching TRBD2 (5 bases). V gave up 1 base and J gave up 8 bases, with 9 bases separating them. The germline CDR1 and CDR2 sequences are SEHNR and FQNEAQ (reference sequence). CDR3 size: 13 residues. CDR3 sequence: CASSLGGADIQYF. CDR3 in DNA: TGTGCCAGCAGCTTAGGGGGAGCGGACATTCAGTACTTC.

In its sample, this clonotype was seen many times. The chain links TRBV19 to TRBJ2-5; D uncertain. Germline loops: CDR1 LNHDA, CDR2 SQIVND (reference sequence). Between the trimmed V and J ends, which lost 3 bases and 1 base, there was a span of 9 bases. This CDR3 region has 14 residues. The CDR3 nucleotides read TGTGCCAGTAGTATCAAGGTGCTCCAAGAGACCCAGTACTTC. The encoded protein is CASSIKVLQETQYF.